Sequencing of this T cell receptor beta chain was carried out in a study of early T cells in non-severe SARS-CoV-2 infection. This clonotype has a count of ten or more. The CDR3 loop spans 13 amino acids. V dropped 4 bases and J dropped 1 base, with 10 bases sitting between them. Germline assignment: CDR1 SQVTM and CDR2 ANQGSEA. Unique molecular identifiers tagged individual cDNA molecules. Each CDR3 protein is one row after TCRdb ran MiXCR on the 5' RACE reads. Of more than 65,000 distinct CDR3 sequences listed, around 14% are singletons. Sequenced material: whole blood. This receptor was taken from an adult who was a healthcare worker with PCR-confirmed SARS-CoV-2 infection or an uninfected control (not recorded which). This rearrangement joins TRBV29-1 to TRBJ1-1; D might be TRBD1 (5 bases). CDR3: CSVAEGTNTEAFF. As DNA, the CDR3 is TGCAGCGTTGCTGAGGGGACGAACACTGAAGCTTTCTTT.